Sequencing of this T cell receptor (beta chain) was carried out in a study of cytomegalovirus exposure and HLA in healthy donors. Findings and limits, study-wide: In a later analysis, specific HLA alleles were associated with around 17,000 TCR beta sequences at a 0.05 false discovery rate.

The PCR had 60 Vbeta and 13 Jbeta primers. The assay was immunoSEQ multiplex PCR, and TCRdb's table has in-frame clones only and misses some. The sample carries 200,000 to 250,000 clones, more than 75% recorded once. With regard to this clone: What it binds is not known.

Sequencing was performed on PBMCs. The receptor's source is a woman in her forties in good health and CMV-seropositive.

CDR3 in amino acids: CASSQASGENEKLFF. The CDR3 bases are TGCGCCAGCAGCCAAGCCTCCGGTGAGAATGAAAAACTGTTTTTT. The chain has TRBV4-3 and TRBJ1-4; D call uncertain. The CDR3 spans 15 residues. The germline gives CDR1 LGHNA, CDR2 YSLEER. V lost 1 base to trimming and J lost 5 bases, with 11 bases between them.